The entry that follows covers one T cell receptor beta chain sequence. This CDR3 region has 12 residues. Germline CDR1 is SGHAT and CDR2 is FQNNGV. Trimming removed 5 bases from V and 9 bases from J, with 14 bases in between. These data belong to a study of blood T cell repertoires in COVID-19. Study context: Samples taken during acute and convalescent COVID-19 were collected in the United States, Italy and Spain. T cells, B-cell-depleted T cells, or PBMCs supplied cDNA or gDNA.

Per the original methods: For nucleated cells, counts were estimated from reference gene primer amplification. Repertoires were generated with immunoSEQ multiplex PCR, while TCRdb's copy carries only in-frame clones and drops some. V, J and clone size derive from that table, while D and trimming were established from the DNA sequence. The sample shows about 300,000 clones, 88% of them seen only once. The source material was peripheral blood. This TCR derives from a woman younger than 45 who had recovered from COVID-19. The gene calls are TRBV11-2 and TRBJ2-7, with unresolved D. Here the CDR3 reads CASSLNHNLQYF. In DNA form, the CDR3 reads TGTGCCAGCAGCCTTAACCACAACCTGCAGTACTTC.